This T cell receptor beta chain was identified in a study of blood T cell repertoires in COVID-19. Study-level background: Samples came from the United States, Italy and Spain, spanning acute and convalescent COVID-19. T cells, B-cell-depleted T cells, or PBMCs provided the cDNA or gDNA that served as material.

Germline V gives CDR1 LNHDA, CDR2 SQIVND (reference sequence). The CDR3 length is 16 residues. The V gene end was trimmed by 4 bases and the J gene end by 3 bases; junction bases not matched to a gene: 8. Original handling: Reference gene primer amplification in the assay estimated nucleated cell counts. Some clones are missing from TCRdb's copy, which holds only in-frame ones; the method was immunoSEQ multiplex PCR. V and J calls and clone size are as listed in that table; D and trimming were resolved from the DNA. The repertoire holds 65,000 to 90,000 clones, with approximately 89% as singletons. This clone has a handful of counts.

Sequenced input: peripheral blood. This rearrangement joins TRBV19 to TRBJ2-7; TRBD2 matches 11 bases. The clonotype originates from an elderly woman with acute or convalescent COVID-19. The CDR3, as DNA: TGTGCCAGTAGTACCCACACTAGCGGGAGAAGCTACGAGCAGTACTTC. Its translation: CASSTHTSGRSYEQYF.